These 8 T cell receptor beta chains originate from one sample sequenced in a study of CD8+CD57+ T cells in acquired aplastic anemia. CDR3 and TCR beta VDJ profiling relied on genomic DNA as the template. A single record per CDR3 protein comes from TCRdb applying MiXCR to the reads. This repertoire shows roughly 200,000 distinct CDR3 sequences, around 63% found once; its top ten account for about 39%. Only patients with CD8+CD57+ cell expansion on flow cytometry were chosen for sequencing. The specimen sequenced was sorted CD4+, CD8+, or CD8+CD57+ T cells (not recorded which) from PBMCs. The receptors derive from a human donor with aplastic anemia.

This clonotype was seen repeatedly, ten times or more. The rearrangement uses TRBV20-1 and TRBJ2-3; 11 bases are shared with TRBD2. CDR3 length: 15 amino acids. V shed 4 bases, J shed 2 bases, and the junction held 5 bases outside the gene matches. Germline CDR1 DFQATT, CDR2 SNEGSKA (reference sequence). CDR3 nucleotides: TGCAGTGCTATCGGACTAGCGGGCGCCACAGATACGCAGTATTTT. It codes for CSAIGLAGATDTQYF.

This clonotype came up many times. The chain uses TRBV10-3 and TRBJ2-2; 14 positions agree with TRBD2. The CDR3 runs to 16 residues. The germline V gene encodes CDR1 ENHRY and CDR2 SYGVKD. J was trimmed by 6 bases and V by 4 bases; bases with no gene match: 4. CDR3 DNA sequence: TGTGCCATCAGTGGTGGGGGACTAGCGGGGGCCGGGGAGCTGTTTTTT. Its protein is CAISGGGLAGAGELFF.

The J gene is TRBJ2-7, the V gene TRBV12-3 or TRBV12-4, with TRBD2 identical over 8 bases. V lost 7 bases to trimming and J lost 7 bases; unmatched junction nucleotides: 3. The CDR3 consists of 11 residues. This CDR3 reads CASTGGREQYF. In nucleotides, the CDR3 is TGTGCCAGCACGGGAGGGCGGGAGCAGTACTTC.

CDR3 in amino acids: CASSLETQYF. In DNA, the CDR3 is TGTGCCAGCAGCTTAGAGACCCAGTACTTC. The J gene is TRBJ2-5, the V gene TRBV7-9, with D uncertain. Germline CDR1 reads SEHNR; CDR2 reads FQNEAQ (reference sequence). V was clipped by 1 base and J by 6 bases, with 0 bases between them. This CDR3 comprises 10 residues.

This clonotype was counted only a few times. This chain joins TRBV12-3 or TRBV12-4 and TRBJ2-3, with D possibly matching TRBD2 (6 bases). The CDR3 has 13 amino acids. Trimming left V 6 bases short and J 4 bases short, with 11 bases between. Here the CDR3 reads CASREGGSDTQYF. CDR3 coding DNA: TGTGCCAGCAGGGAGGGAGGATCAGATACGCAGTATTTT.

A note on this clonotype: Given the absence of the conserved phenylalanine or tryptophan at the CDR3 end, a read error is likely. The rearrangement links TRBV15 to TRBJ2-1, with TRBD1 matching over 9 bases. The length of the CDR3 is 15 residues. Germline CDR1 is LNHNV and CDR2 is YYDKDF (reference sequence). V was clipped by 8 bases and J by 3 bases; unmatched bases: 8. CDR3 amino acids: CATSLSGQGYNEQFL. The DNA of the CDR3 is TGTGCCACCTCATTATCGGGACAGGGCTACAATGAGCAGTTCCTC.

The rearrangement links TRBV10-3 to TRBJ1-3; D not certain. There are 12 residues in the CDR3. V dropped 5 bases and J dropped 4 bases, with 6 bases sitting between them. Germline V gene data show CDR1 as ENHRY and CDR2 as SYGVKD. DNA for the CDR3: TGTGCCATCAGTCTATCAGGAAACACCATATATTTT. Residues: CAISLSGNTIYF.

The V and J genes are TRBV10-3 and TRBJ2-1, with 7 bases aligning to TRBD1. Germline lookup yields CDR1 ENHRY and CDR2 SYGVKD. J was trimmed by 3 bases and V by 6 bases; bases with no gene match: 17. This CDR3 contains 18 residues. CDR3 amino acids: CAIRGRGGHPSDYNEQFF. The CDR3 DNA reads TGTGCCATCAGGGGTAGAGGGGGCCACCCGTCCGACTACAATGAGCAGTTCTTC.